The 10 T cell receptor beta chains below come from one sample, sequenced in a study of blood T cell repertoires in COVID-19. The method was immunoSEQ multiplex PCR; TCRdb's version includes in-frame clones alone and lacks a portion of them. The sample holds fewer than 350,000 clones, about 88% seen once. Sequenced sample: PBMCs or T cells enriched from blood (not recorded which). The origin of the receptors is a woman aged 30 to 39 who had been exposed to COVID-19.

The V call is TRBV7-9, the J call TRBJ2-7; D uncertain. This CDR3 is built from 14 residues. Between the trimmed V and J ends, which lost 2 bases and 0 bases, there was a span of 8 bases. Germline CDR1 SEHNR, CDR2 FQNEAQ (reference sequence). CDR3 nucleotide sequence: TGTGCCAGCAGCTTAAGTCCGAGCTCCTACGAGCAGTACTTC. Translated, it gives CASSLSPSSYEQYF.

The chain recombines TRBV11-3 with TRBJ1-1, with D unclear. The CDR3 length is 13 residues. Trimming took off 1 base at V and 0 bases at J, with 3 bases between the two ends. Germline V gene lookup returns CDR1 SGHNT and CDR2 YENEEA. The CDR3 here is CASSLALNTEAFF. The DNA of the CDR3 is TGTGCCAGCAGCTTAGCGTTGAACACTGAAGCTTTCTTT.

The V and J genes are TRBV28 and TRBJ1-5; D perhaps matches TRBD1 (5 bases). Germline CDR1 and CDR2: MDHEN and SYDVKM. V was trimmed by 6 bases and J by 7 bases, leaving 13 bases between them. The CDR3 is made up of 13 amino acids. The DNA for the CDR3 is TGTGCCAGCAGGCGGGGCTTTAACCAGCCCCAGCATTTT. This encodes CASRRGFNQPQHF.

The chain combines TRBV29-1 with TRBJ2-1, with TRBD2 identical over 11 bases. The junction had 12 bases not matched to a gene; V was cut back by 4 bases and J by 7 bases. From germline, CDR1 is SQVTM and CDR2 ANQGSEA. The CDR3 is 16 amino acids. CDR3: CSVGLAGKPTSNEQFF. DNA of the CDR3: TGCAGCGTTGGACTAGCGGGAAAACCCACGTCAAATGAGCAGTTCTTC.

This clone was seen only a few times. The chain combines TRBV3-1 (or the pseudogene TRBV3-2) with TRBJ1-5; D might be TRBD1 (6 bases). V lost 1 base and J 2 bases, leaving 12 bases between the germline ends. Looked up from germline, CDR1 is LGHDT and CDR2 is YNNKEL (reference sequence). The CDR3 contains 16 residues. The CDR3 nucleotides are TGTGCCAGCAGCCAAGGGGGGCGCTGGGGCAATCAGCCCCAGCATTTT. Its translation: CASSQGGRWGNQPQHF.

V and J are TRBV27 and TRBJ2-7; 7 positions match TRBD2. CDR1 and CDR2 from the germline V gene are MNHEY and SMNVEV (reference sequence). The V and J ends lost 4 bases and 1 base, in that order; junction bases with no gene match: 13. The CDR3 is 17 amino acids. The CDR3 loop is CASSSPRGGLLSYEQYF. In DNA form, the CDR3 reads TGTGCCAGCAGTTCCCCTCGGGGAGGGTTGTTATCCTACGAGCAGTACTTC.

V usage is TRBV2 and J usage is TRBJ1-1; no firm D call. The CDR3 is made up of 10 amino acids. Trimming pared 10 bases from V and 6 bases from J, leaving 9 bases between. Germline CDR1 reads SNHLY; CDR2 reads FYNNEI. CDR3 coding DNA: TGTGCCACCTTCTCCCCTGAAGCTTTCTTT. The encoded protein is CATFSPEAFF.

V usage is TRBV5-1 and J usage is TRBJ2-7, with a tentative D call TRBD1 (6 bases). V lost 0 bases and J 3 bases, leaving 10 bases between the germline ends. Germline CDR1 SGHRS, CDR2 YFSETQ. This CDR3 region has 14 residues. The CDR3 loop reads CASSLDRELYEQYF. CDR3 nucleotide sequence: TGCGCCAGCAGCTTGGACAGGGAACTCTACGAGCAGTACTTC.

The chain recombines TRBV18 with TRBJ1-4; possible D gene TRBD1, 5 bases. The CDR3 covers 16 residues. The V gene's germline CDR1 is KGHSH and CDR2 LQKENI. V dropped 0 bases and J dropped 3 bases, with 11 bases sitting between them. CDR3 nucleotides: TGTGCCAGCTCACCACCGTTTGGGGCGGCTAATGAAAAACTGTTTTTT. As protein: CASSPPFGAANEKLFF.

The chain combines TRBV3-1 (or the pseudogene TRBV3-2) with TRBJ2-7, with TRBD2 matching 11 bases. The CDR3 has 15 residues. Germline CDR1 reads LGHDT; CDR2 reads YNNKEL (reference sequence). J lost 5 bases, V lost 4 bases, and 7 bases had no gene match. The CDR3 DNA follows: TGTGCCAGCAGCCTTACTAGCGGGAGAGTAGACGAGCAGTACTTC. Its translation is CASSLTSGRVDEQYF.